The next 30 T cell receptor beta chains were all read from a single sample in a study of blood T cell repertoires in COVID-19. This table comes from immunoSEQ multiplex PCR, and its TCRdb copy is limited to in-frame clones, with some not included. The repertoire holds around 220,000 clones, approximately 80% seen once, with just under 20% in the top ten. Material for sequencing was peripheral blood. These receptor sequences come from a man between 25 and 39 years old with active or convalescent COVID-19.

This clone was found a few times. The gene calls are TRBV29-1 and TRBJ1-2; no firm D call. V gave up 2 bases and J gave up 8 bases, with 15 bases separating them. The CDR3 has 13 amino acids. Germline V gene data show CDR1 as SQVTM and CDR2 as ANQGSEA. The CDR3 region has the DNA TGCAGCGTTGAAACGGTGAGGCCCTCCGGCTACACCTTC. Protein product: CSVETVRPSGYTF. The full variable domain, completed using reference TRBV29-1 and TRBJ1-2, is SAVISQKPSRDICQRGTSLTIQCQVDSQVTMMFWYRQQPGQSLTLIATANQGSEATYESGFVIDKFPISRPNLTFSTLTVSNMSPEDSSIYLCSVETVRPSGYTFGSGTRLTVV.

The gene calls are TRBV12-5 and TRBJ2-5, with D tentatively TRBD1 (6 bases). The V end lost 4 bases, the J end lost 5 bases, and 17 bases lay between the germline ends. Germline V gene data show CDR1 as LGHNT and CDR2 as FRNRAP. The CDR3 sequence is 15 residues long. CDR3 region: CASGSGTNGRETQYF. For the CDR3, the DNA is TGTGCTAGTGGTTCGGGGACAAACGGCCGGGAGACCCAGTACTTC.

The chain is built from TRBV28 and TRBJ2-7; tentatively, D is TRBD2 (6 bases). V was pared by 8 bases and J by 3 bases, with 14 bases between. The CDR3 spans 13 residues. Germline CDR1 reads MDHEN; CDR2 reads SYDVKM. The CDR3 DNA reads TGTGCCAGCCAGCGGGCGGGAAACTACGAGCAGTACTTC. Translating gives CASQRAGNYEQYF.

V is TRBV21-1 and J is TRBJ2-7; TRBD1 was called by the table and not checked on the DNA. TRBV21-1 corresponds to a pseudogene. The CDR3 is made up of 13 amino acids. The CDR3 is CASSKAVSYEQYF. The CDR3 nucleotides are TGTGCCAGCAGCAAAGCGGTCAGCTACGAGCAGTACTTC.

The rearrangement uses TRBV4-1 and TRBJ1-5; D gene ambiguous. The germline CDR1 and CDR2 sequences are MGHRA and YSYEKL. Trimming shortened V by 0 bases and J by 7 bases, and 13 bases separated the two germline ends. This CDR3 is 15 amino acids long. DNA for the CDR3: TGCGCCAGCAGCCAAGATGGTGGGCAGCGGCAGCCCCAGCATTTT. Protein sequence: CASSQDGGQRQPQHF.

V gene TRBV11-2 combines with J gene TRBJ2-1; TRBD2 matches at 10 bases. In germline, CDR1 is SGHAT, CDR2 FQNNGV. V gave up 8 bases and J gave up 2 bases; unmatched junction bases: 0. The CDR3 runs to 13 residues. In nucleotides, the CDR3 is TGTGCCAGCCTAGCGGGGGCCTACAATGAGCAGTTCTTC. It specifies CASLAGAYNEQFF.

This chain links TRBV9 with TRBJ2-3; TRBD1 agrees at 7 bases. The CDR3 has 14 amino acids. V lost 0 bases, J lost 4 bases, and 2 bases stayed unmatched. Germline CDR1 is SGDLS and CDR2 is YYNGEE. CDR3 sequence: CASSVAGGSDTQYF. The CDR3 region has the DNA TGTGCCAGCAGCGTAGCAGGGGGATCAGATACGCAGTATTTT.

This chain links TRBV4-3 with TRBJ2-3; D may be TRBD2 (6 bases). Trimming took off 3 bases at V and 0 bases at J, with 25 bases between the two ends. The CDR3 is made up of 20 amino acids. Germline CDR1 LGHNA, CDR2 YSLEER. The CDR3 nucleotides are TGCGCCAGCAGCCAGGACCCGGGAGAGCGACGGGAACCTAGCACAGATACGCAGTATTTT. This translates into CASSQDPGERREPSTDTQYF.

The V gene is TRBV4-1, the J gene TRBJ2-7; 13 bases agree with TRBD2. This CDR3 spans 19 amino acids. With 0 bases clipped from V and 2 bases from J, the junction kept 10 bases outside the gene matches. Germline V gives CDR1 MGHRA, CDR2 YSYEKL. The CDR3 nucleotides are TGCGCCAGCAGCCAAGATGCTACTAGCGGGAGGGCCGTCCCCTACGAGCAGTACTTC. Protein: CASSQDATSGRAVPYEQYF.

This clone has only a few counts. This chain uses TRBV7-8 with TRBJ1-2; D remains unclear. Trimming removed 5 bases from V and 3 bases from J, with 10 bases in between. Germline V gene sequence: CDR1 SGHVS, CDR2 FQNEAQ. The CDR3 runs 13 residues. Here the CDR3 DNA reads TGTGCCAGCAGCCCGAGCGGATACTATGGCTACACCTTC. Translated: CASSPSGYYGYTF.

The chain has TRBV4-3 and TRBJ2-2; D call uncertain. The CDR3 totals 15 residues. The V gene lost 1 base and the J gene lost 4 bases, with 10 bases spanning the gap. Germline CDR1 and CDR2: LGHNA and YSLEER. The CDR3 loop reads CASSQVPPVTGELFF. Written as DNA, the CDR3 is TGCGCCAGCAGCCAAGTTCCCCCGGTCACCGGGGAGCTGTTTTTT.

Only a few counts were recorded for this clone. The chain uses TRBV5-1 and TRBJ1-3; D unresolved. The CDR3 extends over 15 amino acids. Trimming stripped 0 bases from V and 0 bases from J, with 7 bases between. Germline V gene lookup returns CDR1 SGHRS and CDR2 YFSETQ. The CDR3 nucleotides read TGCGCCAGCAGCTTGGGGAGCCCCTCTGGAAACACCATATATTTT. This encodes CASSLGSPSGNTIYF. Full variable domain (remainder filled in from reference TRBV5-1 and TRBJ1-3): KAGVTQTPRYLIKTRGQQVTLSCSPISGHRSVSWYQQTPGQGLQFLFEYFSETQRNKGNFPGRFSGRQFSNSRSEMNVSTLELGDSALYLCASSLGSPSGNTIYFGEGSWLTVV.

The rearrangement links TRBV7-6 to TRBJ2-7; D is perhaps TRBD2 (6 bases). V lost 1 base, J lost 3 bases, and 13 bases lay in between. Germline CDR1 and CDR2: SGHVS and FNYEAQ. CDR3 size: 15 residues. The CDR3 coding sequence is TGTGCCAGCAGCTTAGATCGGGGGAGCCACTACGAGCAGTACTTC. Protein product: CASSLDRGSHYEQYF.

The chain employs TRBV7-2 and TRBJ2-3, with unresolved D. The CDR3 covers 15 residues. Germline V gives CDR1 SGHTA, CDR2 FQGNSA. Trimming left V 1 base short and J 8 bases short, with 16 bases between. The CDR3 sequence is CASSLDKLRSATQYF. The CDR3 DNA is TGTGCCAGCAGCTTAGATAAACTCCGCAGCGCTACGCAGTATTTT.

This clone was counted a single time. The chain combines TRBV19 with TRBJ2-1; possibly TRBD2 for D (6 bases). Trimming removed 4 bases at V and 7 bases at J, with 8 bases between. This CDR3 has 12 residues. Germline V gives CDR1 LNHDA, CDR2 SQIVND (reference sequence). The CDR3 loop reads CASSRLGNEQFF. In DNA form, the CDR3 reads TGTGCCAGTAGTAGACTAGGTAATGAGCAGTTCTTC.

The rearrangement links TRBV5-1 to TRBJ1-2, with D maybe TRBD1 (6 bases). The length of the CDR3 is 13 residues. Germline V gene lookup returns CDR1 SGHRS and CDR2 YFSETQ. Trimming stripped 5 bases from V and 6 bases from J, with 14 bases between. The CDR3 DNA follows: TGCGCCAGCAGTGGCACCAGGACAGATGGCTACACCTTC. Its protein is CASSGTRTDGYTF.

CDR3 in amino acids: CASSHERTGFIPNEQFF. Here the CDR3 DNA reads TGTGCCAGCAGTCACGAACGGACAGGGTTTATTCCAAATGAGCAGTTCTTC. The rearrangement uses TRBV27 and TRBJ2-1; the match to TRBD1 covers 8 bases. Germline V lookup: CDR1 MNHEY, CDR2 SMNVEV (reference sequence). This CDR3 is built from 17 residues. With V trimmed by 5 bases and J by 7 bases, 16 bases remained unmatched.

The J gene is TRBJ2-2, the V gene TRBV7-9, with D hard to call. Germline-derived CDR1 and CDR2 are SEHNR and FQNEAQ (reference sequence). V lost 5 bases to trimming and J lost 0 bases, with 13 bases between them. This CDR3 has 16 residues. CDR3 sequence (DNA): TGTGCCAGCAGCCTCCGCTTGGCCTCGAACACCGGGGAGCTGTTTTTT. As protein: CASSLRLASNTGELFF.

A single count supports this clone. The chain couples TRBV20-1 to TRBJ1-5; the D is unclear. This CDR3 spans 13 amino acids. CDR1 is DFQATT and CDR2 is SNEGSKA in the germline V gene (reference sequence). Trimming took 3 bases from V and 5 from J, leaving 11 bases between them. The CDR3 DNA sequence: TGCAGTGCTAGTATCGGGGAGGATCAGCCCCAGCATTTT. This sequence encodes CSASIGEDQPQHF.

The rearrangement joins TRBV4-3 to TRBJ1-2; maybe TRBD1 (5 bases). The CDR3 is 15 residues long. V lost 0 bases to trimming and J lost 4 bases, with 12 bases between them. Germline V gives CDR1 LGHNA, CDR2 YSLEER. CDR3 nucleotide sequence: TGCGCCAGCAGCCAAGATCGGGGGATCGGCTATGGCTACACCTTC. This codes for CASSQDRGIGYGYTF.

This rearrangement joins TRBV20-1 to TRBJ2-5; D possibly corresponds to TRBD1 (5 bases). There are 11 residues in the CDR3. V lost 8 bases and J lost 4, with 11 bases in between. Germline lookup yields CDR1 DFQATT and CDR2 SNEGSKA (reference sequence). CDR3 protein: CSSRTGETQYF. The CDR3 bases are TGCAGTTCAAGAACAGGAGAGACCCAGTACTTC.

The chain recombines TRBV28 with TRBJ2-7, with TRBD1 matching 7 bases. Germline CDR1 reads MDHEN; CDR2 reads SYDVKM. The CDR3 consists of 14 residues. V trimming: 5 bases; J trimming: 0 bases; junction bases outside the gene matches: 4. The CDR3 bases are TGTGCCAGCAGTCCGGGACAGAGCTCCTACGAGCAGTACTTC. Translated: CASSPGQSSYEQYF.

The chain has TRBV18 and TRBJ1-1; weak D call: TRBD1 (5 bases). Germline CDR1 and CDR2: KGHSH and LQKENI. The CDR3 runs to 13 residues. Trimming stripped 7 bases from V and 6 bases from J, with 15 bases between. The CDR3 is CASWGGRSAEAFF. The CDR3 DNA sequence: TGTGCCAGCTGGGGGGGGAGGAGTGCTGAAGCTTTCTTT.

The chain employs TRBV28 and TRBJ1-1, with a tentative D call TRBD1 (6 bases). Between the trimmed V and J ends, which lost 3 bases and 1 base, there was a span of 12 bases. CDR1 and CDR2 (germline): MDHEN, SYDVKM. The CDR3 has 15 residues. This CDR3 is CASSFQSDRNTEAFF. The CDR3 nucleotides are TGTGCCAGCAGTTTCCAATCGGACAGGAACACTGAAGCTTTCTTT.

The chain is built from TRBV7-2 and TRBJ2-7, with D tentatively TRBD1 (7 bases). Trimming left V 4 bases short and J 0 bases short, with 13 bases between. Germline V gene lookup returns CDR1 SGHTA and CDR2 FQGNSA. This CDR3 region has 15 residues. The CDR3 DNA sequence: TGTGCCAGCAGCTCAGGGGGACTTGCCTCCTACGAGCAGTACTTC. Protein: CASSSGGLASYEQYF.

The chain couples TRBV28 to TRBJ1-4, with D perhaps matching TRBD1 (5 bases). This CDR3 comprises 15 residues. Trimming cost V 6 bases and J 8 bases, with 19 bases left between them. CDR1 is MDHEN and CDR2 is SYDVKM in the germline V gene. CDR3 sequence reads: CASSLPAGGKEKLFF. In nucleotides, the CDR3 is TGTGCCAGCAGCCTCCCAGCCGGGGGAAAAGAAAAACTGTTTTTT.

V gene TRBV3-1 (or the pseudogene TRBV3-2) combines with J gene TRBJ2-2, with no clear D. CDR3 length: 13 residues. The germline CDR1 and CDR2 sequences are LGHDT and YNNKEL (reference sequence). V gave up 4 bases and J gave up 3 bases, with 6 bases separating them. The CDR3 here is CASSRLHTGELFF. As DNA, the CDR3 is TGTGCCAGCAGCCGACTCCACACCGGGGAGCTGTTTTTT.

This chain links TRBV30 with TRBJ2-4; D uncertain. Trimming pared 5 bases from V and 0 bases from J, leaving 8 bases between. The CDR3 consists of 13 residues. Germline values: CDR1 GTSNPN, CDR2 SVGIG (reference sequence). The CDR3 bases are TGTGCCTGGTTGGAGTTAGCCAAAAACATTCAGTACTTC. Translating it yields CAWLELAKNIQYF. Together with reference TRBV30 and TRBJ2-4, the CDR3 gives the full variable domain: SQTIHQWPATLVQPVGSPLSLECTVEGTSNPNLYWYRQAAGRGLQLLFYSVGIGQISSEVPQNLSASRPQDRQFILSSKKLLLSDSGFYLCAWLELAKNIQYFGAGTRLSVL.

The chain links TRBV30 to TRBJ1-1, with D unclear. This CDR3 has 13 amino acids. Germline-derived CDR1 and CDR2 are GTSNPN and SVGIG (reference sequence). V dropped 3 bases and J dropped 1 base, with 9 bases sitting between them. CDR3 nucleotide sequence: TGTGCCTGGAGCAGGCCTCCGAACACTGAAGCTTTCTTT. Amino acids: CAWSRPPNTEAFF.

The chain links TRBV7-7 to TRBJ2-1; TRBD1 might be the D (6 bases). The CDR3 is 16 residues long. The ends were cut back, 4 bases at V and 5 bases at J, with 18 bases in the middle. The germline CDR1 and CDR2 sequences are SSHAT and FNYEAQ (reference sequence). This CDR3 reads CASSSSPGTTNNEQFF. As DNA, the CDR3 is TGTGCCAGCAGCTCCAGCCCCGGGACAACAAACAATGAGCAGTTCTTC.